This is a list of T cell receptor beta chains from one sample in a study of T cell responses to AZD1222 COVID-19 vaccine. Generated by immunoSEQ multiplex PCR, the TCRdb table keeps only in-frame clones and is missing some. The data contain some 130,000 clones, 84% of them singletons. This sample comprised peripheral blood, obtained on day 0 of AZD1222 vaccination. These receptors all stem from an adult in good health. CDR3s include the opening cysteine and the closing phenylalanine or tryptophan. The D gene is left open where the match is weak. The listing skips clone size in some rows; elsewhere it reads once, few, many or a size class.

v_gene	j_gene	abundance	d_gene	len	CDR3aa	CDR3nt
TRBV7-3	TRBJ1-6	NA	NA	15	CASSLSRGSNSPLHF	TGTGCCAGCAGCTTGTCCCGGGGGTCAAATTCACCCCTCCACTTT
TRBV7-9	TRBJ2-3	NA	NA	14	CASIPDSYTDTQYF	TGTGCCAGCATCCCCGACAGTTACACAGATACGCAGTATTTT
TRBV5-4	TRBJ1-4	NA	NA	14	CASSSRQANEKLFF	TGTGCCAGCAGCTCTAGACAGGCAAATGAAAAACTGTTTTTT
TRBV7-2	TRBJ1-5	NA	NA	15	CASSLDSLSNQPQHF	TGTGCCAGCAGCTTAGATTCCCTTAGCAATCAGCCCCAGCATTTT
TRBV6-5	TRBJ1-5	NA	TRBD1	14	CASSRGTANQPQHF	TGTGCCAGCAGCCGTGGGACAGCTAATCAGCCCCAGCATTTT
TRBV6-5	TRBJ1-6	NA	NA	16	CASSSFTVNHNSPLHF	TGTGCCAGCAGTTCATTTACGGTGAACCATAATTCACCCCTCCACTTT
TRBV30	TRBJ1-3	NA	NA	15	CAWRDGGSSGNTIYF	TGTGCCTGGAGAGACGGGGGAAGCTCTGGAAACACCATATATTTT
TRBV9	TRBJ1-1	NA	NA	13	CASSVGGDTEAFF	TGTGCCAGCAGCGTAGGGGGGGACACTGAAGCTTTCTTT
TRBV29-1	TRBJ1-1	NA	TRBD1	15	CSVVQAGGRSTEAFF	TGCAGCGTTGTTCAGGCAGGGGGCCGGAGCACTGAAGCTTTCTTT
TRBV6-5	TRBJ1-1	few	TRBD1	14	CASRDQGANTEAFF	TGTGCCAGCAGAGATCAGGGGGCGAACACTGAAGCTTTCTTT
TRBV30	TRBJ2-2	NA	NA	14	CAWSGSGVTGELFF	TGTGCCTGGAGTGGGTCGGGGGTCACCGGGGAGCTGTTTTTT
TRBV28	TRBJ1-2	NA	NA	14	CASSLRSGGAGYTF	TGTGCCAGCAGTCTCCGTTCCGGGGGAGCTGGCTACACCTTC
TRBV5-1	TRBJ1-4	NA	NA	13	CASSKQVNEKLFF	TGCGCCAGCAGTAAGCAGGTTAATGAAAAACTGTTTTTT
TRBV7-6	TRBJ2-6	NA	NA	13	CASSLAGANVLTF	TGTGCCAGCAGCTTAGCTGGGGCCAACGTCCTGACTTTC